This passage covers 5 T cell receptor beta chains from one sample sequenced in a study of OX40 agonist ivuxolimab in advanced cancers. Assay: immunoSEQ multiplex PCR; the TCRdb copy retains only in-frame clones and omits some. The sample yields 60,000 to 75,000 clones, 75% to 95% seen once. This specimen consisted of CD4+ or CD8+ T cells sorted from blood, obtained in a trial of the OX40 agonist ivuxolimab. Every receptor here comes from an adult with an advanced solid tumor such as melanoma, head and neck, liver or kidney cancer.

V and J are TRBV2 and TRBJ1-2; D gene unclear. The V gene's germline CDR1 is SNHLY and CDR2 FYNNEI. The CDR3 consists of 14 residues. The V gene lost 6 bases and the J gene lost 4 bases, with 15 bases spanning the gap. The CDR3 nucleotides are TGTGCCAGCAGCGCAGACGGACCATCCTATGGCTACACCTTC. Translation: CASSADGPSYGYTF.

This rearrangement joins TRBV30 to TRBJ1-2; 8 nucleotides line up with TRBD1. In germline, CDR1 is GTSNPN, CDR2 SVGIG (reference sequence). The CDR3 is made up of 13 amino acids. With V trimmed by 2 bases and J by 8 bases, 7 bases remained unmatched. The CDR3 bases are TGTGCCTGGAGTCGGACAGGGACAAGCGGCTACACCTTC. Its translation is CAWSRTGTSGYTF.

Of note for this clone: Germline is not matched at one junction end, which may reflect a read error. CDR3 in amino acids: CTSVGTVNTEAFF. The CDR3 nucleotides are TGTACCAGCGTCGGGACGGTGAACACTGAAGCTTTCTTT. The rearrangement joins TRBV2 to TRBJ1-1; weak D call: TRBD1 (5 bases). The CDR3 spans 13 residues. Germline CDR1 SNHLY, CDR2 FYNNEI.

V usage is TRBV19 and J usage is TRBJ1-5; D remains unclear. The germline V gene has CDR1 LNHDA and CDR2 SQIVND (reference sequence). V shed 5 bases and J shed 0 bases, with 20 bases lying between them. The CDR3 sequence is 18 residues long. The CDR3 DNA follows: TGTGCCAGTAGTGAAGATGGGTCTCTTCACTATAGCAATCAGCCCCAGCATTTT. It encodes CASSEDGSLHYSNQPQHF.

The chain couples TRBV2 to TRBJ1-2, with D tentatively TRBD1 (6 bases). V dropped 3 bases and J dropped 8 bases, with 16 bases sitting between them. There are 14 residues in the CDR3. Germline CDR1 reads SNHLY; CDR2 reads FYNNEI. CDR3: CASSDGSGGRGYTF. In nucleotides, the CDR3 is TGTGCCAGCAGTGACGGGTCGGGGGGGCGCGGCTACACCTTC.